The 27 T cell receptor beta chains below were found in one sample sequenced in a study of blood T cell repertoires in COVID-19. Produced via immunoSEQ multiplex PCR; TCRdb's table is partial and in-frame only. The table includes roughly 250,000 clones, around 90% detected once. The source material was peripheral blood. All receptors come from a man aged 25-45 years with COVID-19, enrolled during active disease.

The V and J genes are TRBV2 and TRBJ2-2, with 8 bases that match TRBD1. The germline gives CDR1 SNHLY, CDR2 FYNNEI. V gave up 4 bases and J gave up 4 bases; unmatched junction bases: 5. This CDR3 has 15 residues. The CDR3 DNA is TGTGCCAGCAGTGCTGGACAGGGTGGCACCGGGGAGCTGTTTTTT. Amino acid sequence: CASSAGQGGTGELFF.

The chain uses TRBV7-9 and TRBJ2-5, with a tentative D call TRBD1 (5 bases). The CDR3 extends over 14 amino acids. Trimming removed 3 bases at V and 0 bases at J, with 8 bases between. The V gene's germline CDR1 is SEHNR and CDR2 FQNEAQ (reference sequence). This CDR3 is CASSFQGYQETQYF. For the CDR3, the DNA is TGTGCCAGCAGCTTTCAGGGATACCAAGAGACCCAGTACTTC.

The chain recombines TRBV6-5 with TRBJ1-6; TRBD1 aligns across 7 bases. V lost 10 bases and J lost 7; bases outside the gene matches: 10. CDR1 is MNHEY and CDR2 is SVGAGI in the germline V gene. The CDR3 is 14 residues long. The chain's CDR3 is CATYHRGANSPLHF. DNA of the CDR3: TGTGCCACATATCACAGGGGCGCGAATTCACCCCTCCACTTT.

This clone was counted at least ten times. The gene calls are TRBV14 and TRBJ1-6, with a possible D match to TRBD1 (5 bases). V was shortened by 3 bases and J by 4 bases, with 7 bases between the two germline ends. Germline CDR1 reads SGHDN; CDR2 reads FVKESK. This CDR3 is 14 amino acids long. This chain's CDR3 is CASSHKGYNSPLHF. CDR3 nucleotide sequence: TGTGCCAGCAGCCATAAGGGGTATAATTCACCCCTCCACTTT.

The chain couples TRBV6-5 to TRBJ1-6, with D unclear. Trimming cost V 1 base and J 8 bases, with 9 bases left between them. CDR1 MNHEY and CDR2 SVGAGI come from the germline V gene. The CDR3 totals 14 residues. The CDR3 spells CASSYYHGDSPLHF. DNA for the CDR3: TGTGCCAGCAGTTACTACCACGGGGATTCACCCCTCCACTTT.

Worth noting for this clone: One junction end does not reproduce the germline sequence, and a read error may be involved. This chain links TRBV5-1 with TRBJ1-1; 7 bases are shared with TRBD1. CDR1 is SGHRS, CDR2 YFSETQ, per germline. CDR3 length equals 14 residues. The CDR3 DNA follows: TGCGCCAGCAGCCCCCAGACAGGGAACAGTGAAGCTTTCTTT. Its protein is CASSPQTGNSEAFF.

This chain connects TRBV27 to TRBJ2-7, with a weak D call TRBD2 (5 bases). Germline V CDR1 and CDR2: MNHEY, SMNVEV (reference sequence). The CDR3 covers 11 residues. Trimming removed 5 bases from V and 6 bases from J, with 8 bases in between. CDR3 DNA: TGTGCCAGCAGTCTCGGGATCGAGCAGTACTTC. Its protein product is CASSLGIEQYF.

This rearrangement joins TRBV7-9 to TRBJ2-7, with D maybe TRBD2 (6 bases). The CDR3 extends over 13 amino acids. CDR1 is SEHNR and CDR2 is FQNEAQ in the germline V gene (reference sequence). Trimming took 5 bases from V and 4 from J, leaving 12 bases between them. The CDR3 DNA is TGTGCCAGCAGCCGGGACTTTAAATACGAGCAGTACTTC. It is translated as CASSRDFKYEQYF.

This rearrangement joins TRBV19 to TRBJ2-3; no clear D. This CDR3 region has 12 residues. V was clipped by 8 bases and J by 0 bases, with 6 bases between them. Germline lookup yields CDR1 LNHDA and CDR2 SQIVND (reference sequence). In DNA, the CDR3 is TGTGCCAGTTACGGTAGCACAGATACGCAGTATTTT. The encoded protein is CASYGSTDTQYF.

This chain's CDR3 is CASSSPGLAHEQYF. In nucleotides, the CDR3 is TGTGCCAGCAGCTCCCCGGGACTAGCGCACGAGCAGTACTTC. The chain carries TRBV11-2 and TRBJ2-7; 10 bases line up with TRBD2. Germline lookup yields CDR1 SGHAT and CDR2 FQNNGV. Trimming took 4 bases from V and 5 from J; bases not matched to a gene: 5. This CDR3 has 14 amino acids.

The rearrangement uses TRBV7-3 and TRBJ2-3, with D maybe TRBD2 (6 bases). CDR3 size: 15 residues. Germline values: CDR1 SGHTA, CDR2 FQGTGA. With 5 bases removed from V and 5 bases from J, the gap between germline ends came to 17 bases. The CDR3 DNA sequence: TGTGCCAGCAGCCCGGGCCCGGGGCGGGGAGATACGCAGTATTTT. Translating gives CASSPGPGRGDTQYF.

The CDR3: CASSEGDSYGYTF. The CDR3 bases are TGTGCCAGCAGCGAGGGGGACAGCTATGGCTACACCTTC. The chain uses TRBV9 and TRBJ1-2; TRBD1 aligns across 7 bases. The CDR3 has 13 amino acids. Germline V gene sequence: CDR1 SGDLS, CDR2 YYNGEE. The junction had 3 bases not matched to a gene; V was cut back by 3 bases and J by 4 bases.

The V and J genes are TRBV11-3 and TRBJ1-6, with 10 bases identical to TRBD1. V shed 3 bases, J shed 5 bases, and the junction held 7 bases outside the gene matches. Germline lookup yields CDR1 SGHNT and CDR2 YENEEA. The CDR3 has 17 amino acids. The CDR3 nucleotides are TGTGCCAGCAGCTTTGGTTGGACAGGGGGTAATAATTCACCCCTCCACTTT. Translation gives CASSFGWTGGNNSPLHF.

This CDR3 is CASSGPLERGYKETQYF. CDR3 bases: TGTGCCAGCAGTGGACCCTTGGAGCGGGGGTATAAAGAGACCCAGTACTTC. The chain recombines TRBV25-1 with TRBJ2-5; 8 positions match TRBD2. In germline, CDR1 is MGHDK, CDR2 SYGVNS. The CDR3 runs to 17 residues. Trimming took 4 bases from V and 3 from J; bases not matched to a gene: 13.

The chain carries TRBV20-1 and TRBJ1-2, with 7 bases aligning to TRBD1. This CDR3 has 11 residues. Trimming removed 3 bases from V and 8 bases from J; junction bases left unmatched: 3. Germline CDR1 reads DFQATT; CDR2 reads SNEGSKA (reference sequence). The CDR3 coding sequence is TGCAGTGCTAGCGACAGGGAGGGCTACACCTTC. Protein sequence: CSASDREGYTF.

V is TRBV5-1 and J is TRBJ2-1, with D perhaps TRBD2 (7 bases). The ends were cut back, 2 bases at V and 5 bases at J, with 11 bases in the middle. Germline assignment: CDR1 SGHRS and CDR2 YFSETQ. The CDR3 loop spans 14 amino acids. CDR3 nucleotide sequence: TGCGCCAGCAGCTTCCGGGGGGCTGACAATGAGCAGTTCTTC. Amino acids: CASSFRGADNEQFF.

The chain has TRBV14 and TRBJ1-6; the D gene is possibly TRBD1 (5 bases). V shed 0 bases and J shed 9 bases, with 12 bases lying between them. Germline CDR1 SGHDN, CDR2 FVKESK. The CDR3 runs to 15 residues. The CDR3 is CASSQEWQGGSPLHF. The CDR3, as DNA: TGTGCCAGCAGCCAAGAGTGGCAGGGAGGTTCACCCCTCCACTTT. Combining the CDR3 with reference TRBV14 and TRBJ1-6 gives the whole variable domain EAGVTQFPSHSVIEKGQTVTLRCDPISGHDNLYWYRRVMGKEIKFLLHFVKESKQDESGMPNNRFLAERTGGTYSTLKVQPAELEDSGVYFCASSQEWQGGSPLHFGNGTRLTVT.

The rearrangement joins TRBV13 to TRBJ1-1, with a possible D match to TRBD1 (5 bases). The V end lost 4 bases, the J end lost 0 bases, and 9 bases lay between the germline ends. CDR3 size: 14 residues. Germline loops: CDR1 PRHDT, CDR2 FYEKMQ (reference sequence). The CDR3 loop is CASSSDSMNTEAFF. In nucleotides, the CDR3 is TGTGCCAGCAGCTCCGACAGCATGAACACTGAAGCTTTCTTT.

J is TRBJ1-2 and V is TRBV21-1; the D call TRBD1 from the table was never checked on the DNA. TRBV21-1 is termed a pseudogene. This CDR3 has 17 amino acids. The CDR3 sequence is CATPRGTGGGWHYGYTF. CDR3 nucleotides: TGTGCCACCCCTCGGGGGACAGGGGGCGGGTGGCACTATGGCTACACCTTC.

The V and J genes are TRBV28 and TRBJ2-3; 11 bases line up with TRBD2. Germline V gene sequence: CDR1 MDHEN, CDR2 SYDVKM. The CDR3 spans 18 residues. Trimming cost V 5 bases and J 4 bases; bases outside gene matches: 14. DNA for the CDR3: TGTGCCAGCAGTGGGGCGGGGTATAGCGGGGGGGCCCCAGATACGCAGTATTTT. Its translation is CASSGAGYSGGAPDTQYF.

V is TRBV5-1 and J is TRBJ2-5; D possibly corresponds to TRBD1 (5 bases). With 5 bases removed from V and 4 bases from J, the gap between germline ends came to 15 bases. Germline CDR1 and CDR2: SGHRS and YFSETQ. The CDR3 sequence is 14 residues long. For the CDR3, the DNA is TGCGCCAGCAGTCCGTCCAGTCAGGGAGAGACCCAGTACTTC. Amino acid sequence: CASSPSSQGETQYF. The full variable domain, its missing parts supplied by reference TRBV5-1 and TRBJ2-5, is KAGVTQTPRYLIKTRGQQVTLSCSPISGHRSVSWYQQTPGQGLQFLFEYFSETQRNKGNFPGRFSGRQFSNSRSEMNVSTLELGDSALYLCASSPSSQGETQYFGPGTRLLVL.

The chain employs TRBV27 and TRBJ1-1; 8 nucleotides agree with TRBD1. After removal of 6 bases from V and 1 base from J, the junction contained 10 bases not matched to a gene. CDR1 is MNHEY and CDR2 is SMNVEV in the germline V gene (reference sequence). The CDR3 consists of 16 residues. The CDR3: CASSSGQGGANTEAFF. CDR3 bases: TGTGCCAGCAGCAGCGGACAGGGAGGTGCGAACACTGAAGCTTTCTTT.

The rearrangement joins TRBV7-9 to TRBJ2-1, with D unclear. This CDR3 is built from 15 residues. V was cut by 1 base and J by 5 bases, with 12 bases left in between. Germline V lookup: CDR1 SEHNR, CDR2 FQNEAQ (reference sequence). The CDR3 nucleotides read TGTGCCAGCAGCTTAGACAGCCGACGTAACAATGAGCAGTTCTTC. It translates to CASSLDSRRNNEQFF.

The CDR3 reads CASSNDREETQYF. Here the CDR3 DNA reads TGTGCCAGCAGCAACGACAGGGAGGAGACCCAGTACTTC. The V call is TRBV7-7, the J call TRBJ2-5; 7 positions agree with TRBD1. The trim removed 5 bases at V and 5 bases at J, leaving 5 bases unmatched. CDR3 length: 13 amino acids. Germline V gene sequence: CDR1 SSHAT, CDR2 FNYEAQ (reference sequence).

The chain joins TRBV18 to TRBJ1-6; D gene uncertain. CDR3 length: 15 amino acids. Trimming cost V 2 bases and J 4 bases, with 9 bases left between them. Germline V gene lookup returns CDR1 KGHSH and CDR2 LQKENI. The CDR3 spells CASSPEPGYNSPLHF. The CDR3 DNA sequence: TGTGCCAGCTCACCAGAACCAGGATATAATTCACCCCTCCACTTT.

CDR3 sequence (DNA): TGTGCCATCAGGAAAGGACAGGGCGATGATGAAGCTTTCTTT. Translating gives CAIRKGQGDDEAFF. The rearrangement links TRBV10-3 to TRBJ1-1; 8 bases are shared with TRBD1. Germline CDR1 ENHRY, CDR2 SYGVKD. After removal of 6 bases from V and 7 bases from J, the junction contained 10 bases not matched to a gene. The CDR3 contains 14 residues.

This chain joins TRBV2 and TRBJ2-7; D might be TRBD2 (6 bases). Per germline, CDR1 SNHLY and CDR2 FYNNEI. The CDR3 has 16 residues. V lost 4 bases and J lost 2, with 18 bases in between. The CDR3 here is CASSGLDYKSPYEQYF. CDR3 coding DNA: TGTGCCAGCAGTGGACTAGACTATAAAAGCCCCTACGAGCAGTACTTC. Full variable domain (outside the CDR3, taken from reference TRBV2 and TRBJ2-7): EPEVTQTPSHQVTQMGQEVILRCVPISNHLYFYWYRQILGQKVEFLVSFYNNEISEKSEIFDDQFSVERPDGSNFTLKIRSTKLEDSAMYFCASSGLDYKSPYEQYFGPGTRLTVT.